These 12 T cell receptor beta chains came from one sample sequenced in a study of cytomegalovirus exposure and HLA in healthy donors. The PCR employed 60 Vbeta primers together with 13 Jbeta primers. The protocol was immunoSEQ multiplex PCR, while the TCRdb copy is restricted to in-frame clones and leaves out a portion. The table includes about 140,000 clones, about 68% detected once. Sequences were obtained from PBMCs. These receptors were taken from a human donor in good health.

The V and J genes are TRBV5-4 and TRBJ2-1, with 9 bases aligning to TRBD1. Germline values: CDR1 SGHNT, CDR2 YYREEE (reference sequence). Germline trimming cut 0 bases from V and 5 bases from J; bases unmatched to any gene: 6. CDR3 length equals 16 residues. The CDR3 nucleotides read TGTGCCAGCAGCTTGGAAGGGACAGGGTTCCACAATGAGCAGTTCTTC. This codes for CASSLEGTGFHNEQFF.

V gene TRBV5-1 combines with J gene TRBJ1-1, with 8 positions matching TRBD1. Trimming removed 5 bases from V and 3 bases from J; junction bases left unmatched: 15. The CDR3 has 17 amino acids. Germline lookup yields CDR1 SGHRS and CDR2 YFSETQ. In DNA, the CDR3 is TGCGCCAGCAGTCTGGAGGGACAGGCGTCAAGGCACACTGAAGCTTTCTTT. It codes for CASSLEGQASRHTEAFF.

In nucleotides, the CDR3 is TGTGCCAGCAGCCGTGGGACTAGCGGGTACATTCAGTACTTC. This encodes CASSRGTSGYIQYF. V is TRBV5-6 and J is TRBJ2-4; 12 nucleotides align to TRBD2. The trim removed 4 bases at V and 8 bases at J, leaving 4 bases unmatched. In germline, CDR1 is SGHDT, CDR2 YYEEEE. This CDR3 is 14 amino acids long.

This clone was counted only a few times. The CDR3: CSARSGRRGEQYF. The CDR3 DNA reads as TGCAGCGCTCGAAGCGGGAGAAGGGGCGAGCAGTACTTC. The chain joins TRBV29-1 to TRBJ2-5; 8 bases line up with TRBD2. The J call may be incorrect, as the DNA end agrees better with TRBJ2-7. Germline CDR1 is SQVTM and CDR2 is ANQGSEA. The CDR3 consists of 13 residues.

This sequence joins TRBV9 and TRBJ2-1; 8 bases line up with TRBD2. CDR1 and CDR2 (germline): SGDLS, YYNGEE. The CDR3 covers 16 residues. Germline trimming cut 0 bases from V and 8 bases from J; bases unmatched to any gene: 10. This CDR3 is CASSVAGRAGADEQFF. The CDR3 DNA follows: TGTGCCAGCAGCGTAGCCGGCCGAGCGGGAGCGGATGAGCAGTTCTTC.

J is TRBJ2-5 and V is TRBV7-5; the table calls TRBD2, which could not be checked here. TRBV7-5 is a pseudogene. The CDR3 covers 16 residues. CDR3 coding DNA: TGTGTCAGAAGCTTCGCGGGGGAACGGTACCAAGAGACCCAGTACTTC. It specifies CVRSFAGERYQETQYF.

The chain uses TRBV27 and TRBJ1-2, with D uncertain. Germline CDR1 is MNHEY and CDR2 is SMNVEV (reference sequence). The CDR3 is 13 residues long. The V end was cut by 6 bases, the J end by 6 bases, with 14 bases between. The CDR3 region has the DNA TGTGCCAGCAGCTCGCAACGGGAGGATGGCTACACCTTC. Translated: CASSSQREDGYTF.

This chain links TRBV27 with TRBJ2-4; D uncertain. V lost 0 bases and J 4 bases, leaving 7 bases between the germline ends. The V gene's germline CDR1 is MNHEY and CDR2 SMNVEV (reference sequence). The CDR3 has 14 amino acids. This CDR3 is CASSLSKRKNIQYF. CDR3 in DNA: TGTGCCAGCAGTTTATCGAAGAGAAAAAACATTCAGTACTTC.

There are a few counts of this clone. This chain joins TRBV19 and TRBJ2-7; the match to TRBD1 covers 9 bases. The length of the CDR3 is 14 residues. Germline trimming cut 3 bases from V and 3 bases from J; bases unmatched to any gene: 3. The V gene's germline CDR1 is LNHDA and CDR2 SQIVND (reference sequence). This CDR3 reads CASSIPGQGYEQYF. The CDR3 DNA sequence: TGTGCCAGTAGTATCCCGGGACAGGGCTACGAGCAGTACTTC. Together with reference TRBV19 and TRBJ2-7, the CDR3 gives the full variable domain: DGGITQSPKYLFRKEGQNVTLSCEQNLNHDAMYWYRQDPGQGLRLIYYSQIVNDFQKGDIAEGYSVSREKKESFPLTVTSAQKNPTAFYLCASSIPGQGYEQYFGPGTRLTVT.

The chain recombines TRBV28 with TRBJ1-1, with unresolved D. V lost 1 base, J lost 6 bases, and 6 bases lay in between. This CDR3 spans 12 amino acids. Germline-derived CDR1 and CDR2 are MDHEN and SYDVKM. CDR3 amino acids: CASSLSLSEAFF. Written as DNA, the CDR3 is TGTGCCAGCAGTTTATCCCTGTCTGAAGCTTTCTTT.

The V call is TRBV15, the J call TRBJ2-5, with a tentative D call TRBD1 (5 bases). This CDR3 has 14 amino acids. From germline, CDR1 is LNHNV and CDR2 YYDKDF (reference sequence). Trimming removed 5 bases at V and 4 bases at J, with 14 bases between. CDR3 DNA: TGTGCCACCAGCCCCAGGGTTGGTAGAGAGACCCAGTACTTC. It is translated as CATSPRVGRETQYF.

The DNA for the CDR3 is TGTGCCAGCAAAATGGGAGGGTTCAATGAGCAGTTCTTC. It specifies CASKMGGFNEQFF. V and J are TRBV5-4 and TRBJ2-1; 7 bases are a match to TRBD2. The CDR3 totals 13 residues. Per the germline V gene, CDR1 is SGHNT and CDR2 is YYREEE (reference sequence). Trimming at V came to 6 bases and at J to 6 bases, leaving 6 bases not matched to a gene.